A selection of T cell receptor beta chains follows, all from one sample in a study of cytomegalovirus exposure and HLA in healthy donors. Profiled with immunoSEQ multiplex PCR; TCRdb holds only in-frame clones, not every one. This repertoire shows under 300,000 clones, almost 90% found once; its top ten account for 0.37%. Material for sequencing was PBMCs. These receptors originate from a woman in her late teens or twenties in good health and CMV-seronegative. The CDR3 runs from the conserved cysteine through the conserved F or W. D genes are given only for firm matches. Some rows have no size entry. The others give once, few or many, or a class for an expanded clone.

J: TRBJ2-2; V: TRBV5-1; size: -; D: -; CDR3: CASSLGYPNTGELFF; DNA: TGCGCCAGCAGCTTGGGCTATCCAAACACCGGGGAGCTGTTTTTT
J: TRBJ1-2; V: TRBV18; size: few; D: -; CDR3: CASSPRAGIDYGYTF; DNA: TGTGCCAGCTCACCTAGGGCAGGGATAGACTATGGCTACACCTTC
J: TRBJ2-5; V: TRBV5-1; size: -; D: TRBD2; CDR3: CASSLLSTSGGATETQYF; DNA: TGCGCCAGCAGCTTGCTTTCGACTAGCGGGGGGGCCACTGAGACCCAGTACTTC
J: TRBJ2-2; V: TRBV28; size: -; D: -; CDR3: CASMGGKNTGELFF; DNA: TGTGCCAGCATGGGGGGTAAGAACACCGGGGAGCTGTTTTTT
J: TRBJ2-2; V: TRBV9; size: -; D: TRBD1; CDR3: CASSVGGGAVNTGELFF; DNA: TGTGCCAGCAGCGTAGGAGGGGGCGCTGTGAACACCGGGGAGCTGTTTTTT
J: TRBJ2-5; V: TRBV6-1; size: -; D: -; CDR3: CASSEGRDIPVTQYF; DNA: TGTGCCAGCAGTGAAGGTCGGGACATCCCTGTGACCCAGTACTTC
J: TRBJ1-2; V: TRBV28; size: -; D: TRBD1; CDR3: CASSLWWQGAQGYTF; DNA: TGTGCCAGCAGTTTATGGTGGCAGGGGGCGCAGGGCTACACCTTC
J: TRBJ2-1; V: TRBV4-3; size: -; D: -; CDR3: CASSQDSASSYNEQFF; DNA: TGCGCCAGCAGCCAAGATTCAGCTAGTTCCTACAATGAGCAGTTCTTC
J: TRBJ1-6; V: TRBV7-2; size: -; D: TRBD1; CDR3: CASSLRGTDNSPLHF; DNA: TGTGCCAGCAGCTTACGGGGGACAGATAATTCACCCCTCCACTTT
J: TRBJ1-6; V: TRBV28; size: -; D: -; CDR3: CASSPSGGLGYNSPLHF; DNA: TGTGCCAGCAGCCCCTCTGGGGGCCTCGGCTATAATTCACCCCTCCACTTT
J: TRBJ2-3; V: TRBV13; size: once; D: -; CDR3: CASSPDTGGPADTQYF; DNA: TGTGCCAGCAGCCCAGACACAGGAGGGCCCGCAGATACGCAGTATTTT
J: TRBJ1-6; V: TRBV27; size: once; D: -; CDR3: CASARGGNSPLHF; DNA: TGTGCCAGCGCCAGGGGTGGTAATTCACCCCTCCACTTT
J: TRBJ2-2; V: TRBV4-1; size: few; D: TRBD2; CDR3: CASSPGLVSAGELFF; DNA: TGCGCCAGCAGCCCGGGACTAGTGTCTGCCGGGGAGCTGTTTTTT
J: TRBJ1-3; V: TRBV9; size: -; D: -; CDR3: CASSDQEGAGNTIYF; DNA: TGTGCCAGCAGCGACCAAGAGGGGGCTGGAAACACCATATATTTT
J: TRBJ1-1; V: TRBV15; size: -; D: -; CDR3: CATSFMTENTEAFF; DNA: TGTGCCACCAGCTTCATGACAGAGAACACTGAAGCTTTCTTT
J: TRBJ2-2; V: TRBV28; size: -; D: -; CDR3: CASSLIAGNTGELFF; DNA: TGTGCCAGCAGTTTAATCGCCGGGAACACCGGGGAGCTGTTTTTT